Listed below are T cell receptor beta chains from one sample, sequenced in a study of T-cell memory formation after mild COVID-19. Each CDR3 protein is one row after TCRdb ran MiXCR on the 5' RACE reads. Of about 350,000 distinct CDR3 sequences listed, 12% to 15% are singletons. Source material: PBMCs or a T cell subset sorted from them (not recorded which). The receptors originated from a man aged 18 to 30 who had mild COVID-19 (a few samples of this study predate the infection). Cell type and time point are not known. CDR3s include the opening cysteine and the closing phenylalanine or tryptophan. The order of the fields is D gene, clone size, V gene, J gene, CDR3 protein, CDR3 DNA. The D gene is left open where the match is weak. Clone size is not always given. Where it is, it says once, few, many or a class for expanded clones.

D gene: TRBD2; clone size: few; V gene: TRBV4-1; J gene: TRBJ2-5; CDR3 protein: CASSHRLAGGPPQETQYF; CDR3 DNA: TGCGCCAGCAGCCACAGACTAGCGGGGGGGCCTCCCCAAGAGACCCAGTACTTC
D gene: -; clone size: -; V gene: TRBV20-1; J gene: TRBJ1-2; CDR3 protein: CSAVGSYYGCTF; CDR3 DNA: -
D gene: TRBD2; clone size: -; V gene: TRBV10-3; J gene: TRBJ2-1; CDR3 protein: CAISESRTSGNAPPEFF; CDR3 DNA: TGTGCCATCAGTGAGTCCCGGACTAGCGGGAACGCCCCGCCGGAGTTCTTC
D gene: -; clone size: -; V gene: TRBV12-3/TRBV12-4; J gene: TRBJ2-5; CDR3 protein: CASSFIQETQYF; CDR3 DNA: TGTGCCAGCAGTTTTATTCAAGAGACCCAGTACTTC
D gene: -; clone size: few; V gene: TRBV6-2/TRBV6-3; J gene: TRBJ2-1; CDR3 protein: CASSYSLLGWGLRGNEQFF; CDR3 DNA: TGTGCCAGCAGTTACTCTCTCCTTGGATGGGGGCTGCGGGGCAATGAGCAGTTCTTC
D gene: TRBD1; clone size: -; V gene: TRBV7-3; J gene: TRBJ2-2; CDR3 protein: CASSLETGGAGELFF; CDR3 DNA: TGTGCCAGCAGCTTAGAAACAGGGGGCGCCGGGGAGCTGTTTTTT
D gene: -; clone size: -; V gene: TRBV4-2; J gene: TRBJ1-4; CDR3 protein: CASSQDGRKLFF; CDR3 DNA: TGTGCCAGCAGCCAAGACGGGAGAAAACTGTTTTTT
D gene: -; clone size: -; V gene: TRBV4-1; J gene: TRBJ2-2; CDR3 protein: CASSQFWQGITGELFF; CDR3 DNA: TGCGCCAGCAGCCAATTCTGGCAGGGAATCACCGGGGAGCTGTTTTTT
D gene: -; clone size: -; V gene: TRBV20-1; J gene: TRBJ2-7; CDR3 protein: CSAISYSDTEQYF; CDR3 DNA: TGCAGTGCTATCAGTTACAGCGACACCGAGCAGTACTTC
D gene: TRBD1; clone size: few; V gene: TRBV29-1; J gene: TRBJ1-1; CDR3 protein: CSVGPTGGWTEAFF; CDR3 DNA: TGCAGCGTCGGGCCTACAGGGGGCTGGACTGAAGCTTTCTTT
D gene: -; clone size: few; V gene: TRBV20-1; J gene: TRBJ1-1; CDR3 protein: CSARYFGRTNTEAFF; CDR3 DNA: TGCAGTGCTAGATATTTCGGACGGACGAACACTGAAGCTTTCTTT
D gene: TRBD1; clone size: many; V gene: TRBV4-3; J gene: TRBJ2-7; CDR3 protein: CASSRDRFYEQYF; CDR3 DNA: TGCGCCAGCAGCCGGGACAGGTTCTACGAGCAGTACTTC
D gene: -; clone size: few; V gene: TRBV7-8; J gene: TRBJ1-1; CDR3 protein: CASSLGAVGEAFF; CDR3 DNA: TGTGCCAGCAGCTTAGGTGCGGTCGGTGAAGCTTTCTTT
D gene: -; clone size: -; V gene: TRBV12-3/TRBV12-4; J gene: TRBJ1-5; CDR3 protein: CASSFVAGTYSNQPQHF; CDR3 DNA: TGTGCCAGCAGTTTCGTGGCCGGGACTTATAGCAATCAGCCCCAGCATTTT
D gene: -; clone size: -; V gene: TRBV29-1; J gene: TRBJ2-2; CDR3 protein: CSVEWGRGAPGELFF; CDR3 DNA: TGCAGCGTTGAGTGGGGCAGGGGGGCCCCCGGGGAGCTGTTTTTT
D gene: -; clone size: many; V gene: TRBV5-1; J gene: TRBJ2-1; CDR3 protein: CASSLGGIYNEQFF; CDR3 DNA: TGCGCCAGCAGCTTAGGCGGGATCTACAATGAGCAGTTCTTC
D gene: TRBD1; clone size: few; V gene: TRBV7-6; J gene: TRBJ2-4; CDR3 protein: CASSSRPGTGDPIKNIQYF; CDR3 DNA: TGTGCCAGCAGCTCACGTCCCGGGACAGGGGACCCTATCAAAAACATTCAGTACTTC
D gene: TRBD1; clone size: -; V gene: TRBV12-3/TRBV12-4; J gene: TRBJ2-7; CDR3 protein: CASSGGQGRYEQYF; CDR3 DNA: TGTGCCAGCAGCGGGGGACAGGGGAGGTACGAGCAGTACTTC
D gene: -; clone size: -; V gene: TRBV7-2; J gene: TRBJ2-1; CDR3 protein: CASSLAARRGEQFF; CDR3 DNA: TGTGCCAGCAGCTTAGCCGCCAGGAGGGGTGAGCAGTTCTTC
D gene: TRBD2; clone size: -; V gene: TRBV5-6; J gene: TRBJ2-3; CDR3 protein: CASSLFRLAGEVSTDTQYF; CDR3 DNA: TGTGCCAGCAGCTTGTTTAGGCTAGCGGGGGAGGTTAGCACAGATACGCAGTATTTT
D gene: -; clone size: once; V gene: TRBV12-3/TRBV12-4; J gene: TRBJ2-2; CDR3 protein: CASSPRTSTGELFF; CDR3 DNA: TGTGCCAGCAGTCCTCGGACGTCCACCGGGGAGCTGTTTTTT
D gene: TRBD1; clone size: few; V gene: TRBV9; J gene: TRBJ1-4; CDR3 protein: CASSVGTGTGHEKLFF; CDR3 DNA: TGTGCCAGCAGCGTAGGAACCGGGACAGGCCATGAAAAACTGTTTTTT
D gene: -; clone size: -; V gene: TRBV20-1; J gene: TRBJ1-1; CDR3 protein: CSARRPDHTEAFF; CDR3 DNA: TGCAGTGCTAGGCGGCCCGATCACACTGAAGCTTTCTTT
D gene: -; clone size: many; V gene: TRBV6-2/TRBV6-3; J gene: TRBJ1-2; CDR3 protein: CASSYSADPYGYTF; CDR3 DNA: TGTGCCAGCAGTTACTCGGCGGACCCCTATGGCTACACCTTC
D gene: -; clone size: many; V gene: TRBV5-1; J gene: TRBJ2-2; CDR3 protein: CASSLDGQLATGELFF; CDR3 DNA: TGCGCCAGCAGCTTGGACGGACAACTAGCCACCGGGGAGCTGTTTTTT
D gene: TRBD1; clone size: -; V gene: TRBV6-6; J gene: TRBJ2-2; CDR3 protein: CASRGVLDRGGTGELFF; CDR3 DNA: TGTGCCAGCAGAGGCGTCTTGGACAGGGGAGGAACCGGGGAGCTGTTTTTT
D gene: -; clone size: once; V gene: TRBV9; J gene: TRBJ1-6; CDR3 protein: CASSGLGTLLHF; CDR3 DNA: TGTGCCAGCAGCGGACTCGGGACACTGCTCCACTTT
D gene: TRBD2; clone size: -; V gene: TRBV6-1; J gene: TRBJ2-1; CDR3 protein: CASSRTSGGTEQFF; CDR3 DNA: TGTGCCAGCAGTCGGACTAGCGGGGGCACTGAGCAGTTCTTC
D gene: -; clone size: -; V gene: TRBV6-5; J gene: TRBJ1-2; CDR3 protein: CASSSWGGPDYGYTF; CDR3 DNA: TGTGCCAGCAGTTCCTGGGGGGGGCCAGACTATGGCTACACCTTC
D gene: TRBD2; clone size: -; V gene: TRBV5-1; J gene: TRBJ2-5; CDR3 protein: CASSAQVGLAGGETQYF; CDR3 DNA: TGCGCCAGCAGCGCCCAAGTGGGACTAGCGGGTGGGGAGACCCAGTACTTC
D gene: TRBD1; clone size: many; V gene: TRBV7-2; J gene: TRBJ2-5; CDR3 protein: CASSLPTGGLETQYF; CDR3 DNA: TGTGCCAGCAGCTTACCGACAGGGGGCTTAGAGACCCAGTACTTC
D gene: -; clone size: many; V gene: TRBV30; J gene: TRBJ2-3; CDR3 protein: CAWGRRDTQYF; CDR3 DNA: TGTGCCTGGGGACGAAGGGATACGCAGTATTTT
D gene: TRBD2; clone size: few; V gene: TRBV5-4; J gene: TRBJ2-5; CDR3 protein: CASSSERGGTQETQYF; CDR3 DNA: TGTGCCAGCAGCTCCGAGCGGGGGGGTACCCAAGAGACCCAGTACTTC
D gene: TRBD1; clone size: -; V gene: TRBV7-2; J gene: TRBJ1-2; CDR3 protein: CASKTGDANYGYTF; CDR3 DNA: TGTGCCAGCAAAACAGGGGACGCTAACTATGGCTACACCTTC
D gene: -; clone size: few; V gene: TRBV20-1; J gene: TRBJ1-6; CDR3 protein: CSARTDLQGSPLHF; CDR3 DNA: TGCAGTGCTCGGACGGATCTTCAAGGGTCACCCCTCCACTTT
D gene: TRBD2; clone size: few; V gene: TRBV12-5; J gene: TRBJ2-1; CDR3 protein: CASGLVNLPVSGVGSYNEQFF; CDR3 DNA: TGTGCTAGTGGTTTGGTAAACCTCCCAGTTAGCGGGGTAGGTTCCTACAATGAGCAGTTCTTC
D gene: -; clone size: -; V gene: TRBV7-2; J gene: TRBJ1-6; CDR3 protein: CASSSHFNPGASPLHF; CDR3 DNA: TGTGCCAGCAGCTCCCACTTTAATCCCGGGGCTTCACCCCTCCACTTT
D gene: -; clone size: -; V gene: TRBV20-1; J gene: TRBJ2-7; CDR3 protein: CSASMSSEQYF; CDR3 DNA: TGCAGTGCTAGTATGAGCTCCGAGCAGTACTTC
D gene: -; clone size: -; V gene: TRBV6-1; J gene: TRBJ2-1; CDR3 protein: CASSVRPFSYNEQFF; CDR3 DNA: TGTGCCAGCAGTGTAAGACCTTTCTCCTACAATGAGCAGTTCTTC
D gene: TRBD1; clone size: few; V gene: TRBV20-1; J gene: TRBJ2-3; CDR3 protein: CSAHRDSPGDTQYF; CDR3 DNA: TGCAGTGCTCACCGGGACAGTCCAGGAGATACGCAGTATTTT
D gene: TRBD1; clone size: -; V gene: TRBV12-3/TRBV12-4; J gene: TRBJ1-2; CDR3 protein: CASSSPMDRRLGYTF; CDR3 DNA: TGTGCCAGCAGTTCCCCCATGGACAGGAGGCTGGGCTACACCTTC
D gene: TRBD1; clone size: few; V gene: TRBV7-2; J gene: TRBJ1-6; CDR3 protein: CASSLPTGGRSPLHF; CDR3 DNA: TGTGCCAGCAGCTTGCCGACAGGGGGACGATCACCCCTCCACTTT
D gene: TRBD2; clone size: -; V gene: TRBV7-8; J gene: TRBJ2-3; CDR3 protein: CASSPKTSGGGDTQYF; CDR3 DNA: TGTGCCAGCAGCCCGAAGACTAGCGGGGGGGGAGATACGCAGTATTTT
D gene: TRBD1; clone size: -; V gene: TRBV7-2; J gene: TRBJ1-1; CDR3 protein: CASSPQTGRYTEAFF; CDR3 DNA: TGTGCCAGCAGCCCCCAGACAGGGAGGTACACTGAAGCTTTCTTT
D gene: TRBD2; clone size: many; V gene: TRBV3-1; J gene: TRBJ2-5; CDR3 protein: CASSPSLAGLQETQYF; CDR3 DNA: TGTGCCAGCAGCCCCAGCCTAGCGGGGCTCCAAGAGACCCAGTACTTC
D gene: -; clone size: once; V gene: TRBV9; J gene: TRBJ2-5; CDR3 protein: CASSGGGALQETQYF; CDR3 DNA: TGTGCCAGCAGCGGTGGGGGGGCCCTCCAAGAGACCCAGTACTTC
D gene: -; clone size: few; V gene: TRBV5-6; J gene: TRBJ2-6; CDR3 protein: CASSPSGRGANVLTF; CDR3 DNA: TGTGCCAGCAGCCCCTCGGGTAGGGGGGCCAACGTCCTGACTTTC
D gene: TRBD1; clone size: many; V gene: TRBV14; J gene: TRBJ2-5; CDR3 protein: CASSQGTGGYQETQYF; CDR3 DNA: TGTGCCAGCAGCCAGGGGACAGGGGGCTACCAAGAGACCCAGTACTTC
D gene: -; clone size: few; V gene: TRBV12-3/TRBV12-4; J gene: TRBJ1-4; CDR3 protein: CASTLGGGNEKLFF; CDR3 DNA: TGTGCCAGCACCCTGGGAGGGGGTAATGAAAAACTGTTTTTT
D gene: -; clone size: few; V gene: TRBV15; J gene: TRBJ2-1; CDR3 protein: CATSTKDGNEQFF; CDR3 DNA: TGTGCCACCAGTACTAAGGACGGGAATGAGCAGTTCTTC
D gene: -; clone size: once; V gene: TRBV6-5; J gene: TRBJ2-3; CDR3 protein: CASSRSGDSTDTQYF; CDR3 DNA: TGTGCCAGCAGTAGGAGCGGAGACAGCACAGATACGCAGTATTTT
D gene: TRBD1; clone size: -; V gene: TRBV7-2; J gene: TRBJ2-3; CDR3 protein: CASSQYGTGELFTDTQYF; CDR3 DNA: TGTGCCAGCAGCCAATATGGGACAGGGGAATTATTCACAGATACGCAGTATTTT
D gene: TRBD2; clone size: few; V gene: TRBV6-6; J gene: TRBJ2-5; CDR3 protein: CASSYSTGLAGGALETQYF; CDR3 DNA: TGTGCCAGCAGTTACTCCACGGGACTAGCGGGGGGGGCGCTTGAGACCCAGTACTTC
D gene: -; clone size: few; V gene: TRBV4-3; J gene: TRBJ2-1; CDR3 protein: CASSQEAGFGQFF; CDR3 DNA: TGCGCCAGCAGCCAAGAGGCGGGCTTCGGGCAGTTCTTC
D gene: -; clone size: many; V gene: TRBV20-1; J gene: TRBJ1-1; CDR3 protein: CSARAGVNTEAFF; CDR3 DNA: TGCAGTGCTAGAGCAGGAGTGAACACTGAAGCTTTCTTT